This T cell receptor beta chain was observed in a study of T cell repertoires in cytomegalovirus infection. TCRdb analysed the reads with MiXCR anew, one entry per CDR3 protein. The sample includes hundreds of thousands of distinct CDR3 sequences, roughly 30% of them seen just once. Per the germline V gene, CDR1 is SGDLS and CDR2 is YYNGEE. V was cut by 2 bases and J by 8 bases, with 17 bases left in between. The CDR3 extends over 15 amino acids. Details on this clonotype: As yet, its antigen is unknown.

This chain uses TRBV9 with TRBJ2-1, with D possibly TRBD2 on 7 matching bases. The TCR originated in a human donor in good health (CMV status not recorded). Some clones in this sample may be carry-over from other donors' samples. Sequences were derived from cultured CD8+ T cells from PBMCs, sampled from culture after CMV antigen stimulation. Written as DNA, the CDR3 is TGTGCCAGCAGCGTGGGCGGGGGCCGTAGGGATGAGCAGTTCTTC. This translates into CASSVGGGRRDEQFF.